Below, 21 T cell receptor beta chains from the same sample are listed, as sequenced in a study of T cell changes during pregnancy in multiple sclerosis. The data were produced by immunoSEQ multiplex PCR, yet TCRdb's version contains in-frame clones alone and is incomplete. The sample contains 45,000 or so clones, about 90% of which appear only once. The sequencing used CD8+ T cells from peripheral blood mononuclear cells, collected after pregnancy. Every receptor here comes from a female donor with multiple sclerosis, enrolled in a pregnancy study.

The genes are TRBV5-1 and TRBJ2-1; weak D call: TRBD2 (6 bases). Looked up from germline, CDR1 is SGHRS and CDR2 is YFSETQ. The CDR3 spans 14 residues. Between the trimmed V and J ends, which lost 1 base and 7 bases, there was a span of 12 bases. This chain's CDR3 is CASSLITGGNEQFF. The CDR3, as DNA: TGCGCCAGCAGCTTGATTACTGGGGGGAATGAGCAGTTCTTC.

In this sample, this clone turned up once. This chain connects TRBV18 to TRBJ1-1; weak D call: TRBD1 (6 bases). The CDR3 totals 18 residues. Trimming pared 3 bases from V and 1 base from J, leaving 21 bases between. Per germline, CDR1 KGHSH and CDR2 LQKENI. The CDR3 is CASSPTTGGPLKNTEAFF. CDR3 sequence (DNA): TGTGCCAGCTCACCCACGACCGGGGGGCCACTAAAGAACACTGAAGCTTTCTTT.

The chain uses TRBV6-5 and TRBJ1-2; 7 positions match TRBD1. Germline CDR1 and CDR2: MNHEY and SVGAGI. The V and J ends lost 0 bases and 7 bases, in that order; junction bases with no gene match: 8. The CDR3 runs 15 residues. DNA of the CDR3: TGTGCCAGCAGTTACTCGACCAGGGGGGCGGGTGGCTACACCTTC. Translating it yields CASSYSTRGAGGYTF.

J is TRBJ2-3 and V is TRBV6-5, with a possible D match to TRBD2 (6 bases). Germline assignment: CDR1 MNHEY and CDR2 SVGAGI. V was trimmed by 5 bases and J by 3 bases, leaving 15 bases between them. The CDR3 is 15 amino acids. CDR3 amino acids: CASSAGTGETDTQYF. The CDR3 DNA reads as TGTGCCAGCAGTGCCGGGACTGGAGAAACAGATACGCAGTATTTT.

This rearrangement joins TRBV5-1 to TRBJ1-4; D unresolved. The V gene's germline CDR1 is SGHRS and CDR2 YFSETQ. The CDR3 totals 15 residues. The V end was cut by 4 bases, the J end by 0 bases, with 10 bases between. CDR3: CASSVELATNEKLFF. CDR3 DNA sequence: TGCGCCAGCAGCGTTGAGCTAGCAACTAATGAAAAACTGTTTTTT.

The chain is built from TRBV4-3 and TRBJ1-4; D may be TRBD1 (5 bases). V lost 6 bases and J 3 bases, leaving 8 bases between the germline ends. Looked up from germline, CDR1 is LGHNA and CDR2 is YSLEER. CDR3 size: 13 residues. The CDR3 protein is CASRGGANEKLFF. The CDR3 region has the DNA TGCGCCAGCAGGGGGGGTGCTAATGAAAAACTGTTTTTT.

The V call is TRBV29-1, the J call TRBJ1-2; TRBD1 might be the D (6 bases). Germline CDR1 SQVTM, CDR2 ANQGSEA. V lost 0 bases to trimming and J lost 4 bases, with 15 bases between them. The length of the CDR3 is 15 residues. Written as DNA, the CDR3 is TGCAGCGTTGAAGATCATCGACAGGAGACCTATGGCTACACCTTC. It specifies CSVEDHRQETYGYTF.

The chain recombines TRBV5-1 with TRBJ1-1, with TRBD1 matching over 8 bases. The junction had 4 bases not matched to a gene; V was cut back by 0 bases and J by 6 bases. Per germline, CDR1 SGHRS and CDR2 YFSETQ. The CDR3 consists of 14 residues. The CDR3 region has the DNA TGCGCCAGCAGCTTGGGGCAGGGGGCGTCTGAAGCTTTCTTT. As protein: CASSLGQGASEAFF. The whole variable domain, filled in from reference TRBV5-1 and TRBJ1-1, reads KAGVTQTPRYLIKTRGQQVTLSCSPISGHRSVSWYQQTPGQGLQFLFEYFSETQRNKGNFPGRFSGRQFSNSRSEMNVSTLELGDSALYLCASSLGQGASEAFFGQGTRLTVV.

This sequence joins TRBV9 and TRBJ2-2, with a possible D match to TRBD1 (5 bases). Germline V gene lookup returns CDR1 SGDLS and CDR2 YYNGEE. Deletions cut 4 bases from V and 5 bases from J, with 24 bases between. The CDR3 covers 18 residues. CDR3 nucleotide sequence: TGTGCCAGCAGCTTCCGCTACGACTTAGGGGTTGGAACCGGGGAGCTGTTTTTT. Translation: CASSFRYDLGVGTGELFF.

The chain recombines TRBV6-1 with TRBJ1-5, with D possibly TRBD1 on 5 matching bases. CDR3 size: 13 residues. CDR1 is MNHNS, CDR2 SASEGT, per germline. The ends were cut back, 5 bases at V and 8 bases at J, with 13 bases in the middle. The CDR3 DNA sequence: TGTGCCAGCAGTCCCGGGGGATATGAGCCCCAGCATTTT. Amino acids: CASSPGGYEPQHF.

V and J are TRBV6-1 and TRBJ2-3; D gene uncertain. Trimming stripped 3 bases from V and 0 bases from J, with 13 bases between. CDR3 length: 16 amino acids. CDR1 MNHNS and CDR2 SASEGT come from the germline V gene. The CDR3 sequence is CASSDRLRASTDTQYF. The CDR3 DNA follows: TGTGCCAGCAGTGATCGACTCCGTGCTAGCACAGATACGCAGTATTTT.

The chain carries TRBV2 and TRBJ1-1, with D perhaps TRBD1 (6 bases). There are 12 residues in the CDR3. The V gene lost 8 bases and the J gene lost 5 bases, with 12 bases spanning the gap. Germline V gene data show CDR1 as SNHLY and CDR2 as FYNNEI. The CDR3 loop reads CASLPRGTEAFF. The CDR3 DNA sequence: TGTGCCAGCCTTCCGAGGGGGACTGAAGCTTTCTTT.

The CDR3 DNA is TGTGCCAGCAGCTTAGGGGCAGGGAGGGACACTGAAGCTTTCTTT. It codes for CASSLGAGRDTEAFF. The chain uses TRBV11-2 and TRBJ1-1; possible D gene TRBD1, 5 bases. This CDR3 has 15 amino acids. In germline, CDR1 is SGHAT, CDR2 FQNNGV. The germline V and J ends were trimmed by 1 base and 3 bases, with 12 bases remaining between them.

The V and J genes are TRBV7-9 and TRBJ1-1; D is undetermined. Germline CDR1 and CDR2: SEHNR and FQNEAQ (reference sequence). V lost 1 base, J lost 7 bases, and 7 bases lay in between. The CDR3 totals 12 residues. The chain's CDR3 is CASSLEANEAFF. The CDR3 DNA sequence: TGTGCCAGCAGCTTAGAAGCGAATGAAGCTTTCTTT.

The CDR3 nucleotides read TGTGCCAGCAGCCCCGACATCCGAAACATTCAGTACTTC. Translating gives CASSPDIRNIQYF. J is TRBJ2-4 and V is TRBV9; D is unresolved. From germline, CDR1 is SGDLS and CDR2 YYNGEE. Trimming stripped 4 bases from V and 6 bases from J, with 11 bases between. The CDR3 is 13 amino acids.

The chain combines TRBV7-2 with TRBJ2-2; D might be TRBD2 (6 bases). The CDR3 contains 15 residues. Germline CDR1 reads SGHTA; CDR2 reads FQGNSA. The V end was cut by 0 bases, the J end by 1 base, with 6 bases between. Here the CDR3 reads CASSLAGGNTGELFF. The CDR3 DNA sequence: TGTGCCAGCAGCTTAGCGGGGGGGAACACCGGGGAGCTGTTTTTT.

This clone was seen a single time. V usage is TRBV6-5 and J usage is TRBJ1-5; 12 bases are shared with TRBD1. The CDR3 is 15 residues long. The ends lost 6 bases at V and 6 bases at J; junction bases unmatched: 6. Germline lookup yields CDR1 MNHEY and CDR2 SVGAGI. The CDR3 loop is CASSPRDRGLQPQHF. CDR3 nucleotide sequence: TGTGCCAGCAGCCCCCGGGACAGGGGGCTTCAGCCCCAGCATTTT.

For the CDR3, the DNA is TGTGCCAGCAGTTTGTCCGGGACTAGCAGCCACTGGGAGCAGTTCTTC. This codes for CASSLSGTSSHWEQFF. This chain links TRBV27 with TRBJ2-1, with 9 bases matching TRBD2. The germline V gene encodes CDR1 MNHEY and CDR2 SMNVEV (reference sequence). J gave up 10 bases and V 3 bases, and 13 bases lay outside the gene matches. CDR3 length: 16 residues.

The CDR3 sequence is CASSPDSPYGYTF. CDR3 coding DNA: TGTGCCAGCAGCCCCGACAGTCCCTATGGCTACACCTTC. The chain employs TRBV6-1 and TRBJ1-2; tentative D call: TRBD1 (5 bases). The CDR3 has 13 residues. V lost 6 bases and J 4 bases, leaving 12 bases between the germline ends. Germline CDR1 MNHNS, CDR2 SASEGT.

CDR3 DNA sequence: TGTGCCAGCTCCGGGACAGAGACGAGATATGGCTACACCTTC. It specifies CASSGTETRYGYTF. The chain uses TRBV2 and TRBJ1-2; 7 nucleotides line up with TRBD1. Germline V gives CDR1 SNHLY, CDR2 FYNNEI. The CDR3 is 14 residues long. V lost 8 bases and J lost 5; bases outside the gene matches: 11.

As to this clone: The junction departs from the called germline gene at one end, perhaps through a read error. The chain links TRBV7-2 to TRBJ1-4, with D unresolved. The CDR3 is made up of 14 amino acids. CDR1 is SGHTA, CDR2 FQGNSA, per germline. DNA for the CDR3: TGTGCCAGCAGCTTCGGGCATACTAGTGAAAAACTGTTTTTT. It codes for CASSFGHTSEKLFF.